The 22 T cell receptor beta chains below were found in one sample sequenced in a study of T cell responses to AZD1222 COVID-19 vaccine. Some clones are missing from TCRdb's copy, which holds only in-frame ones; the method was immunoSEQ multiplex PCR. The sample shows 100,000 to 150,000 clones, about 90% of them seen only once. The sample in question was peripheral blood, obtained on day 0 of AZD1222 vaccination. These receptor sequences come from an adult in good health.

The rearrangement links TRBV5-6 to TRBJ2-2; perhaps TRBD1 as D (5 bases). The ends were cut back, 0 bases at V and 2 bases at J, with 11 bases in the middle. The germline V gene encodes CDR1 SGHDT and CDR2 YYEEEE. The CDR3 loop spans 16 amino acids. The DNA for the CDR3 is TGTGCCAGCAGCTTGGGGCTAGGGGTTAACACCGGGGAGCTGTTTTTT. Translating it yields CASSLGLGVNTGELFF.

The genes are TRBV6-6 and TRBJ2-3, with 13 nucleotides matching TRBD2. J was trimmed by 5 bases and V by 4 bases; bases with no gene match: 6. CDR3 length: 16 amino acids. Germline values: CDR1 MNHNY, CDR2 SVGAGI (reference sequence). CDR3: CASSSGLAGDGDTQYF. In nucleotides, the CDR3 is TGTGCCAGCAGTTCTGGACTAGCGGGAGATGGAGATACGCAGTATTTT.

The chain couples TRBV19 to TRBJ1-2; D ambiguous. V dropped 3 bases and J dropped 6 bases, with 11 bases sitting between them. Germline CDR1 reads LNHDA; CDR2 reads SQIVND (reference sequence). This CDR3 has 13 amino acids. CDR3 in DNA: TGTGCCAGTAGTATCCTTTCTTATAATGGCTACACCTTC. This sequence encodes CASSILSYNGYTF.

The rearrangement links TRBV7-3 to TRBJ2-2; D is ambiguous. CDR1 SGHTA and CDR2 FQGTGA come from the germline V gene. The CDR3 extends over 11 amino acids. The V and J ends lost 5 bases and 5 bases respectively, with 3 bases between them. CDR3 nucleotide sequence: TGTGCCAGCAGCCCTACCGGGGAGCTGTTTTTT. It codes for CASSPTGELFF.

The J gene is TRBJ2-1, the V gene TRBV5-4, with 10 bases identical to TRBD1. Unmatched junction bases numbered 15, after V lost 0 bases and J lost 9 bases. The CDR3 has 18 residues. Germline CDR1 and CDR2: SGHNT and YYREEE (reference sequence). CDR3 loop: CASSLASVGQGEVGEQFF. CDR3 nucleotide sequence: TGTGCCAGCAGCTTGGCCAGTGTTGGACAGGGGGAAGTGGGTGAGCAGTTCTTC. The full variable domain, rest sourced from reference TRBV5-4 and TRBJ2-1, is ETGVTQSPTHLIKTRGQQVTLRCSSQSGHNTVSWYQQALGQGPQFIFQYYREEENGRGNFPPRFSGLQFPNYSSELNVNALELDDSALYLCASSLASVGQGEVGEQFFGPGTRLTVL.

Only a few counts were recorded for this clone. The CDR3 reads CASSSLRRDPRFYGYTF. The CDR3 coding sequence is TGTGCCAGCAGCTCCCTTCGGAGGGATCCTAGGTTCTATGGCTACACCTTC. V and J are TRBV11-2 and TRBJ1-2; D not certain. V lost 4 bases, J lost 4 bases, and 22 bases lay in between. Germline assignment: CDR1 SGHAT and CDR2 FQNNGV. This CDR3 spans 17 amino acids.

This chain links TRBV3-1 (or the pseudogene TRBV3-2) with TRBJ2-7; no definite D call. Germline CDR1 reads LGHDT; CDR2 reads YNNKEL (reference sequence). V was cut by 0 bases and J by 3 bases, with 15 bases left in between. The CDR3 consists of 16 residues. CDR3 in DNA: TGTGCCAGCAGCCAAGATGAACTCTCGGGTCACTACGAGCAGTACTTC. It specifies CASSQDELSGHYEQYF.

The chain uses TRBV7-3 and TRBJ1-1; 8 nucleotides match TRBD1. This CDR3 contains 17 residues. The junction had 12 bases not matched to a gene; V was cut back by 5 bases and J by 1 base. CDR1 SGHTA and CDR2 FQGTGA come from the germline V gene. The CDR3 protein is CASSTSTRGLENTEAFF. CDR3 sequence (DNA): TGTGCCAGCAGCACATCAACCAGGGGGCTCGAGAACACTGAAGCTTTCTTT. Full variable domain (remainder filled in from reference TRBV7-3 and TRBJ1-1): GAGVSQTPSNKVTEKGKYVELRCDPISGHTALYWYRQSLGQGPEFLIYFQGTGAADDSGLPNDRFFAVRPEGSVSTLKIQRTERGDSAVYLCASSTSTRGLENTEAFFGQGTRLTVV.

The CDR3 DNA is TGTGCCAGCAGTGCATGGGACGGGCGCACAGATACGCAGTATTTT. Its protein product is CASSAWDGRTDTQYF. The rearrangement uses TRBV2 and TRBJ2-3; D might be TRBD1 or TRBD2, each matching 5 bases. Between the trimmed V and J ends, which lost 4 bases and 1 base, there was a span of 12 bases. The CDR3 runs to 15 residues. Germline lookup yields CDR1 SNHLY and CDR2 FYNNEI.

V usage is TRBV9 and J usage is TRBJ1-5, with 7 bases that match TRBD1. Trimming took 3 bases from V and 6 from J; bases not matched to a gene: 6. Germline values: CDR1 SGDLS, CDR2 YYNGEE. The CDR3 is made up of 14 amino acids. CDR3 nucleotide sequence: TGTGCCAGCAGCGCCACACCAGGGGGTCAGCCCCAGCATTTT. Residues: CASSATPGGQPQHF.

Here the CDR3 reads CASSPSRIRHNEQFF. The CDR3 DNA is TGTGCCAGCAGCCCAAGTAGGATCCGACACAATGAGCAGTTCTTC. The chain has TRBV7-8 and TRBJ2-1; D is undetermined. The CDR3 extends over 15 amino acids. V lost 5 bases and J 5 bases, leaving 16 bases between the germline ends. Germline V gene lookup returns CDR1 SGHVS and CDR2 FQNEAQ. The full variable domain, rest sourced from reference TRBV7-8 and TRBJ2-1, is GAGVSQSPRYKVAKRGQDVALRCDPISGHVSLFWYQQALGQGPEFLTYFQNEAQLDKSGLPSDRFFAERPEGSVSTLKIQRTQQEDSAVYLCASSPSRIRHNEQFFGPGTRLTVL.

The CDR3 DNA reads TGTGCCAGCAGACGACTAGGCCAAGAGACCCAGTACTTC. Protein product: CASRRLGQETQYF. The chain links TRBV5-4 to TRBJ2-5; D perhaps matches TRBD2 (6 bases). The CDR3 runs to 13 residues. V lost 5 bases to trimming and J lost 1 base, with 9 bases between them. The germline V gene has CDR1 SGHNT and CDR2 YYREEE (reference sequence).

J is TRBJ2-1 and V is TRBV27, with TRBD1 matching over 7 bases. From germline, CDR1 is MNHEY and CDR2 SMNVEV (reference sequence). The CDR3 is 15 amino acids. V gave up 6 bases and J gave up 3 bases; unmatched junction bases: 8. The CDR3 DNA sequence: TGTGCCAGCAGACAACTGGGACAGCTCTACAATGAGCAGTTCTTC. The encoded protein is CASRQLGQLYNEQFF.

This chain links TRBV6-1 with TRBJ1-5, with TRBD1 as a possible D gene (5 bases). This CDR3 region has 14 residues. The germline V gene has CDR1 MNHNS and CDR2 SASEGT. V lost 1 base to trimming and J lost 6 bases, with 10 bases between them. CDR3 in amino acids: CASSEGGGGQPQHF. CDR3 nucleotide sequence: TGTGCCAGCAGTGAAGGGGGGGGTGGTCAGCCCCAGCATTTT.

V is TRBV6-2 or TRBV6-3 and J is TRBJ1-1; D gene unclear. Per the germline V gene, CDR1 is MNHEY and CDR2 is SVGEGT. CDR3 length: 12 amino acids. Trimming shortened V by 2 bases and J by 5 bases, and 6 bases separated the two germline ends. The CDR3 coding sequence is TGTGCCAGCAGTTACACCATGACTGAAGCTTTCTTT. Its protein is CASSYTMTEAFF.

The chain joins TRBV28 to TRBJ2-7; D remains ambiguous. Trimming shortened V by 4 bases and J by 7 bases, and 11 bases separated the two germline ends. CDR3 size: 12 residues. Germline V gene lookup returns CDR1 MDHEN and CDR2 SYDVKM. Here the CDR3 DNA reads TGTGCCAGCAGTTCCATCACGGAGGAGCAGTACTTC. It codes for CASSSITEEQYF.

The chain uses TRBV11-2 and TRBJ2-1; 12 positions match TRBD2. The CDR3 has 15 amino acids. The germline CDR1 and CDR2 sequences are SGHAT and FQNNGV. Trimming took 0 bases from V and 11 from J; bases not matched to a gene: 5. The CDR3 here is CASSLETSGRSKQFF. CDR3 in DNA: TGTGCCAGCAGCTTAGAGACTAGCGGGAGAAGTAAGCAGTTCTTC.

The CDR3 is CASSLNLGSYNEQFF. CDR3 in DNA: TGTGCCAGCAGTTTGAACCTAGGGTCCTACAATGAGCAGTTCTTC. The rearrangement joins TRBV6-6 to TRBJ2-1; no reliable D call. This CDR3 has 15 amino acids. Trimming shortened V by 4 bases and J by 1 base, and 11 bases separated the two germline ends. Germline V gene lookup returns CDR1 MNHNY and CDR2 SVGAGI (reference sequence).

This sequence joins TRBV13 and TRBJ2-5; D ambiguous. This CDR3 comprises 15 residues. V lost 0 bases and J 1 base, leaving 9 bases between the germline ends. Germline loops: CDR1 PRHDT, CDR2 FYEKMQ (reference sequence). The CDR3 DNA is TGTGCCAGCAGCTTAGGCCGCAGCTCCCAAGAGACCCAGTACTTC. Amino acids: CASSLGRSSQETQYF.

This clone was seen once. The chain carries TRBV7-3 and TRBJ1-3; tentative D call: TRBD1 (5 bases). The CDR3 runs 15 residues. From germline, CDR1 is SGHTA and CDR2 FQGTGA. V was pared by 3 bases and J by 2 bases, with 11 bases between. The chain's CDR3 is CASSFGGSTGNTIYF. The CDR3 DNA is TGTGCCAGCAGCTTCGGGGGGTCAACTGGAAACACCATATATTTT.

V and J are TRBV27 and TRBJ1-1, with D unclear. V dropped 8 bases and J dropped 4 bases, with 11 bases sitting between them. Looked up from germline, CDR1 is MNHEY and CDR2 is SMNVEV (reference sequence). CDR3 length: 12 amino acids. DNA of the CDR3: TGTGCCAGCCGGGGTTGGGGCACTGAAGCTTTCTTT. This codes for CASRGWGTEAFF.

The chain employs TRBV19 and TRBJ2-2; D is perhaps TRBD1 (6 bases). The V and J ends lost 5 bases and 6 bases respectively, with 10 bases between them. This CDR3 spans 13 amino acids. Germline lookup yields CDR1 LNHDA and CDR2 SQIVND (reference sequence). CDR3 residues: CASSGPGAGELFF. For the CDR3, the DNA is TGTGCCAGTAGTGGTCCAGGGGCCGGGGAGCTGTTTTTT.